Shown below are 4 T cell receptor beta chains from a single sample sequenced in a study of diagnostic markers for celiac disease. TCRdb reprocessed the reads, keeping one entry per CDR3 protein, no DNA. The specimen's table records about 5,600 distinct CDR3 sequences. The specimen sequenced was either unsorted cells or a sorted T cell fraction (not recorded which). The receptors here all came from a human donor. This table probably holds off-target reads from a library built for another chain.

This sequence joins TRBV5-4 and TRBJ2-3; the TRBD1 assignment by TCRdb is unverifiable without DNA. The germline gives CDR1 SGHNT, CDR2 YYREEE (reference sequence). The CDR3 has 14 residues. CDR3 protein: CASSSGTSQDTQYF. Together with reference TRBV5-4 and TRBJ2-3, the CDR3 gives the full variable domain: ETGVTQSPTHLIKTRGQQVTLRCSSQSGHNTVSWYQQALGQGPQFIFQYYREEENGRGNFPPRFSGLQFPNYSSELNVNALELDDSALYLCASSSGTSQDTQYFGPGTRLTVL.

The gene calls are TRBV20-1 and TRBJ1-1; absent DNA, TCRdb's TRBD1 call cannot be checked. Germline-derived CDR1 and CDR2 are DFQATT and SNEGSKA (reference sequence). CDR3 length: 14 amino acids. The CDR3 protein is CSARVRQTNTEAFF.

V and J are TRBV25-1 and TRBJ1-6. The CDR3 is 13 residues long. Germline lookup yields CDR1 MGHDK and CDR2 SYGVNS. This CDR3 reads CASSELLGSPLHF. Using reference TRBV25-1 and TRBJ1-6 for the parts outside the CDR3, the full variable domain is EADIYQTPRYLVIGTGKKITLECSQTMGHDKMYWYQQDPGMELHLIHYSYGVNSTEKGDLSSESTVSRIRTEHFPLTLESARPSHTSQYLCASSELLGSPLHFGNGTRLTVT.

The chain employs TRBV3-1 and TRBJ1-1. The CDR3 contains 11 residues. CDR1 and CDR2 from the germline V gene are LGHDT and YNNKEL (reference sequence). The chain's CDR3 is CASSQEGSAFF. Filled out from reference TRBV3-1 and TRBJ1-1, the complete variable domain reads DTAVSQTPKYLVTQMGNDKSIKCEQNLGHDTMYWYKQDSKKFLKIMFSYNNKELIINETVPNRFSPKSPDKAHLNLHINSLELGDSAVYFCASSQEGSAFFGQGTRLTVV.